Shown below are 14 T cell receptor beta chains from a single sample sequenced in a study of cytomegalovirus exposure and HLA in healthy donors. The PCR had 60 Vbeta and 13 Jbeta primers. Clones were sequenced by immunoSEQ multiplex PCR, and TCRdb holds only the in-frame ones, with some missing. The sample has about 200,000 clones, about 70% seen once; the top ten hold approximately 2%. Sample: PBMCs. The receptors originated from a woman aged 25 to 39 in good health and CMV-seronegative.

The CDR3 region is CASSSLIRVDTF. CDR3 DNA sequence: TGTGCCAGCAGTTCCTTAATCCGCGTCGACACCTTC. The J gene is TRBJ1-2, the V gene TRBV6-5; D not certain. From germline, CDR1 is MNHEY and CDR2 SVGAGI. The CDR3 sequence is 12 residues long. V was cut by 4 bases and J by 12 bases, with 15 bases left in between.

This chain joins TRBV19 and TRBJ2-7; TRBD2 might be the D (5 bases). The V end lost 5 bases, the J end lost 2 bases, and 19 bases lay between the germline ends. The CDR3 has 16 amino acids. Germline assignment: CDR1 LNHDA and CDR2 SQIVND (reference sequence). In DNA, the CDR3 is TGTGCCAGTAGTCCTCAAGCACCCTCCGGGACCTACGAGCAGTACTTC. Its protein product is CASSPQAPSGTYEQYF.

This clone was observed once. V and J are TRBV7-3 and TRBJ2-7; possible D gene TRBD2, 6 bases. V lost 4 bases and J lost 9, with 22 bases in between. This CDR3 region has 15 residues. Germline V CDR1 and CDR2: SGHTA, FQGTGA. CDR3 residues: CASSSRAAGSSVQYF. CDR3 sequence (DNA): TGTGCCAGCAGCTCCCGGGCGGCGGGGAGTTCTGTGCAGTACTTC. Full variable domain (rest looked up from reference TRBV7-3 and TRBJ2-7): GAGVSQTPSNKVTEKGKYVELRCDPISGHTALYWYRQSLGQGPEFLIYFQGTGAADDSGLPNDRFFAVRPEGSVSTLKIQRTERGDSAVYLCASSSRAAGSSVQYFGPGTRLTVT.

This chain links TRBV7-2 with TRBJ1-4; the D is unclear. Germline V lookup: CDR1 SGHTA, CDR2 FQGNSA. This CDR3 comprises 15 residues. V was clipped by 2 bases and J by 3 bases, with 10 bases between them. The CDR3 is CASSLSRVANEKLFF. DNA for the CDR3: TGTGCCAGCAGCTTATCCCGGGTGGCTAATGAAAAACTGTTTTTT.

This clone was found a few times. The chain joins TRBV29-1 to TRBJ2-7, with 11 bases identical to TRBD2. There are 13 residues in the CDR3. Germline CDR1 reads SQVTM; CDR2 reads ANQGSEA. The V gene end was trimmed by 7 bases and the J gene end by 4 bases; junction bases not matched to a gene: 6. CDR3 sequence: CSARTSGFYEQYF. The CDR3 DNA reads as TGCAGCGCCCGGACTAGCGGGTTTTACGAGCAGTACTTC.

CDR3 nucleotides: TGTGCCAGCAGCCAGGGGGCAGGCTATAGCAATCAGCCCCAGCATTTT. Its protein product is CASSQGAGYSNQPQHF. The chain is built from TRBV4-2 and TRBJ1-5; TRBD1 is a possible D gene (6 bases). V shed 3 bases and J shed 0 bases, with 12 bases lying between them. The CDR3 sequence is 16 residues long. The germline gives CDR1 LGHNA, CDR2 YNFKEQ.

V is TRBV13 and J is TRBJ1-4; TRBD1 matches at 9 bases. Germline V gene sequence: CDR1 PRHDT, CDR2 FYEKMQ (reference sequence). With V trimmed by 5 bases and J by 8 bases, 6 bases remained unmatched. CDR3 length equals 14 residues. CDR3 protein: CASSLGDRDEKLFF. DNA of the CDR3: TGTGCCAGCAGCCTCGGGGACAGGGACGAAAAACTGTTTTTT.

This rearrangement joins TRBV11-2 to TRBJ2-7; 7 bases agree with TRBD2. Per the germline V gene, CDR1 is SGHAT and CDR2 is FQNNGV. The CDR3 runs 14 residues. The ends lost 5 bases at V and 3 bases at J; junction bases unmatched: 7. The CDR3: CASSPSGGVYEQYF. CDR3 nucleotide sequence: TGTGCCAGCAGCCCCAGTGGGGGGGTCTACGAGCAGTACTTC.

This sequence joins TRBV29-1 and TRBJ1-2, with D tentatively TRBD1 (5 bases). The CDR3 totals 13 residues. Germline V gene lookup returns CDR1 SQVTM and CDR2 ANQGSEA. Trimming shortened V by 5 bases and J by 0 bases, and 10 bases separated the two germline ends. The CDR3 loop reads CSVPRGANYGYTF. CDR3 DNA sequence: TGCAGCGTTCCCCGGGGGGCTAACTATGGCTACACCTTC. The entire variable domain, with the rest obtained from reference TRBV29-1 and TRBJ1-2, is as follows: SAVISQKPSRDICQRGTSLTIQCQVDSQVTMMFWYRQQPGQSLTLIATANQGSEATYESGFVIDKFPISRPNLTFSTLTVSNMSPEDSSIYLCSVPRGANYGYTFGSGTRLTVV.

The rearrangement links TRBV5-6 to TRBJ2-5; no clear D gene. CDR1 is SGHDT, CDR2 YYEEEE, per germline. The CDR3 contains 14 residues. Trimming pared 3 bases from V and 4 bases from J, leaving 13 bases between. The DNA for the CDR3 is TGTGCCAGCAGCTCCCTCGGAGTGGGAGAGACCCAGTACTTC. Protein sequence: CASSSLGVGETQYF. The entire variable domain, with the rest obtained from reference TRBV5-6 and TRBJ2-5, is as follows: DAGVTQSPTHLIKTRGQQVTLRCSPKSGHDTVSWYQQALGQGPQFIFQYYEEEERQRGNFPDRFSGHQFPNYSSELNVNALLLGDSALYLCASSSLGVGETQYFGPGTRLLVL.

This rearrangement joins TRBV27 to TRBJ1-2, with unresolved D. CDR1 and CDR2 from the germline V gene are MNHEY and SMNVEV (reference sequence). The CDR3 extends over 13 amino acids. V lost 3 bases and J lost 3, with 8 bases in between. In DNA, the CDR3 is TGTGCCAGCAGTTTCGGGGAGGACTATGGCTACACCTTC. Translated: CASSFGEDYGYTF.

This chain joins TRBV18 and TRBJ2-7; 7 nucleotides align to TRBD2. The V gene's germline CDR1 is KGHSH and CDR2 LQKENI. The length of the CDR3 is 14 residues. Losses at the gene ends were 5 bases for V and 3 bases for J; bases not matched to a gene: 7. CDR3 residues: CASSDVLADYEQYF. CDR3 bases: TGTGCCAGCTCAGACGTGCTAGCGGACTACGAGCAGTACTTC.

The chain couples TRBV4-1 to TRBJ1-3; a possible D gene is TRBD1 (6 bases). The CDR3 runs to 16 residues. The V and J ends lost 4 bases and 4 bases respectively, with 17 bases between them. Germline CDR1 and CDR2: MGHRA and YSYEKL. CDR3 region: CASSRGGLVSGNTIYF. The CDR3 bases are TGCGCCAGCAGCCGGGGGGGCCTAGTATCCGGAAACACCATATATTTT.

This clone was seen more than once but under ten times. The J gene is TRBJ1-2, the V gene TRBV7-9; unclear D gene. This CDR3 spans 14 amino acids. V shed 5 bases and J shed 7 bases, with 17 bases lying between them. The germline gives CDR1 SEHNR, CDR2 FQNEAQ (reference sequence). The CDR3: CASSPPGGISGYTF. In DNA, the CDR3 is TGTGCCAGCAGCCCCCCGGGAGGTATCTCTGGCTACACCTTC.